This T cell receptor beta chain was obtained from a study of CXCR3-negative and CXCR3-positive naive CD8 T cells. Each CD8+ T cell subset was flow-sorted in triplicate. Every sort contained 300,000 or so cells. The authors gated naive CD8+ T cells as CD45RO-CCR7+CD27+CD95-. A remark on this clonotype: Its target is not known.

Researchers prepared the TRB cDNA libraries using 5' RACE with UMI labels. With the 5' RACE reads reprocessed, TCRdb shows one record per CDR3 protein and no DNA. In all, the sample yields approximately 59,000 distinct CDR3 sequences. CDR1 SQVTM and CDR2 ANQGSEA come from the germline V gene. CDR3 size: 14 residues. Points from the study as a whole: The TRB CDR3s that CXCR3-positive naive cells carried were more hydrophobic than those of CXCR3-negative naive cells. Cryopreserved cells showed partially decreased CXCR3 expression, and most assays used fresh PBMCs.

Sequencing was performed on naive CXCR3+ CD8+ T cells from blood. Subset reported: CD45RO-CCR7+CD27+CD95- naive CD8+ T cells expressing CXCR3 (TNR3+). V and J are TRBV29-1 and TRBJ2-7; the TCRdb D gene call, TRBD1, has no DNA to confirm it. This sequence was found in a human donor in good health. Some clones in this sample may be carry-over from other donors' samples. The CDR3 spells CSVEGDTGGYEQYF.